The clone carrying this T cell receptor (beta chain) appeared a single time. Its antigen remains unidentified. This sample was included in a study of cytomegalovirus exposure and HLA in healthy donors. Whole-study findings and limits: An analysis done earlier found most TCR beta V segments productive about 87% or about 30% of the time. Later analysis showed most CMV-associated TCR beta chains appearing HLA-restricted.

Per the germline V gene, CDR1 is MNHNY and CDR2 is SVGAGI (reference sequence). V lost 6 bases to trimming and J lost 2 bases, with 14 bases between them. CDR3 length: 14 amino acids. The primer mix had 60 Vbeta and 13 Jbeta primers. This table comes from immunoSEQ multiplex PCR, and its TCRdb copy is limited to in-frame clones, with some not included. Found here are under 150,000 clones, around 75% of them singletons; the top ten hold 3.1%. The chain combines TRBV6-6 with TRBJ2-7; D gene ambiguous. Sequencing input: PBMCs. The TCR originated in a man under 40 in good health and CMV-seronegative. The CDR3 reads CASSPLGGTYEQYF. The CDR3 DNA sequence: TGTGCCAGCAGCCCCCTTGGCGGTACCTACGAGCAGTACTTC.